One and the same sample provided the 2 T cell receptor beta chains below, sequenced in a study of blood T cell repertoires in COVID-19. Sequencing used immunoSEQ multiplex PCR; TCRdb keeps in-frame clones, though not all of them. Seen here are around 120,000 clones, roughly 69% observed once, and the top ten hold approximately 5.9%. Sample: peripheral blood. The receptors derive from an elderly man with acute or convalescent COVID-19.

This sequence joins TRBV11-2 and TRBJ2-7, with TRBD2 identical over 10 bases. Germline V gene sequence: CDR1 SGHAT, CDR2 FQNNGV. The CDR3 contains 15 residues. Trimming at V came to 5 bases and at J to 0 bases, leaving 4 bases not matched to a gene. The CDR3 sequence is CASSHSGRNSYEQYF. The CDR3 DNA is TGTGCCAGCAGCCATAGCGGGAGGAACTCCTACGAGCAGTACTTC.

The rearrangement joins TRBV24-1 to TRBJ2-1, with D uncertain. Deletions cut 2 bases from V and 2 bases from J, with 12 bases between. The CDR3 is made up of 16 amino acids. Germline CDR1 reads KGHDR; CDR2 reads SFDVKD. The CDR3 nucleotides are TGTGCCACCAGTGATTCCTCCCACGCAGCCTACAATGAGCAGTTCTTC. It translates to CATSDSSHAAYNEQFF.